Below are 2 T cell receptor beta chains sequenced from a single sample in a study of blood T cell repertoires in COVID-19. Assay used: immunoSEQ multiplex PCR; TCRdb lists only in-frame clones, some missing. The sample includes approximately 110,000 clones, around 80% of them seen just once. Sequencing used peripheral blood. The receptors shown here come from a human donor in a cohort sampled during active or convalescent COVID-19.

The chain has TRBV27 and TRBJ2-1; possible D gene TRBD1, 6 bases. CDR1 and CDR2 (germline): MNHEY, SMNVEV (reference sequence). This CDR3 contains 14 residues. Trimming removed 3 bases at V and 3 bases at J, with 9 bases between. CDR3 coding DNA: TGTGCCAGCAGTTTCGGGACAAACTACAATGAGCAGTTCTTC. It codes for CASSFGTNYNEQFF.

The genes are TRBV11-2 and TRBJ2-3; tentative D call: TRBD1 (6 bases). The CDR3 contains 15 residues. The V gene lost 1 base and the J gene lost 5 bases, with 13 bases spanning the gap. From germline, CDR1 is SGHAT and CDR2 FQNNGV. DNA of the CDR3: TGTGCCAGCAGCTTAGTTCCGATCAGGGGAGATACGCAGTATTTT. This translates into CASSLVPIRGDTQYF. The whole variable domain, filled in from reference TRBV11-2 and TRBJ2-3, reads EAGVAQSPRYKIIEKRQSVAFWCNPISGHATLYWYQQILGQGPKLLIQFQNNGVVDDSQLPKDRFSAERLKGVDSTLKIQPAKLEDSAVYLCASSLVPIRGDTQYFGPGTRLTVL.